This entry features one T cell receptor (beta chain) sequence. What it binds is not known. Donors consisted of healthy bone marrow donors. Both 60 Vbeta primers and 13 Jbeta primers went into the PCR. Original processing notes: About 11 million of some 80 million unique TCR beta chains were shared, per a later count. Repertoires were generated with immunoSEQ multiplex PCR, while TCRdb's copy carries only in-frame clones and drops some. The D gene and trimming were derived from the DNA, and the V and J assignments and clone size from that table. The repertoire holds about 200,000 clones, with around 80% as singletons. This entry belongs to a study of cytomegalovirus exposure and HLA in healthy donors. Germline loops: CDR1 SNHLY, CDR2 FYNNEI. The germline V and J ends were trimmed by 8 bases and 1 base, with 11 bases remaining between them. The CDR3 contains 13 residues. Study results and limitations: Most TCR beta V segments were productive about 87% or about 30% of the time in an earlier analysis. The authors later found most CMV-associated TCR beta chains appeared HLA-restricted.

The sequencing sample was made of PBMCs. The chain carries TRBV2 and TRBJ1-1; D is unclear. The TCR comes from a middle-aged man in good health and CMV-seronegative. The CDR3 region has the DNA TGTGCCAGCCTCTACGGAGGGAACACTGAAGCTTTCTTT. Translation: CASLYGGNTEAFF.